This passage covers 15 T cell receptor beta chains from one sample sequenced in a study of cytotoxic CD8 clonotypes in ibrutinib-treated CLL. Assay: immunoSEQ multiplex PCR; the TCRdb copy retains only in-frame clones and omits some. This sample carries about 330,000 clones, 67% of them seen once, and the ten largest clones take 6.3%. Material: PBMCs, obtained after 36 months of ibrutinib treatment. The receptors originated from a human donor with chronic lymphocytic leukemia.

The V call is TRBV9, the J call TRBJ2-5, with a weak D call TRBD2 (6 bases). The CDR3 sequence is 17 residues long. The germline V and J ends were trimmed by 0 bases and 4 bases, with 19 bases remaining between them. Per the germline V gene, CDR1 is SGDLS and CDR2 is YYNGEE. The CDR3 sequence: CASSVVGGPPNRETQYF. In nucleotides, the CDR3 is TGTGCCAGCAGCGTAGTGGGGGGTCCTCCAAATCGAGAGACCCAGTACTTC.

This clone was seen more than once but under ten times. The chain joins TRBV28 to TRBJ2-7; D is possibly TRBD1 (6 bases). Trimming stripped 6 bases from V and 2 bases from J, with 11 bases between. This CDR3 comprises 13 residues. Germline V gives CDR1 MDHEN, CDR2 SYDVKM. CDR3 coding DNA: TGTGCCAGCAGCCTCGGACAGCCCTACGAGCAGTACTTC. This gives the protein CASSLGQPYEQYF.

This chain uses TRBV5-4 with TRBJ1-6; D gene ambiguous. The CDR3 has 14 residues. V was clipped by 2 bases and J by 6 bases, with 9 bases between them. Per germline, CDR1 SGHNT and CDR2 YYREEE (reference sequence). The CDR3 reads CASSFGRANSPLHF. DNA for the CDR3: TGTGCCAGCAGCTTCGGACGGGCTAATTCACCCCTCCACTTT.

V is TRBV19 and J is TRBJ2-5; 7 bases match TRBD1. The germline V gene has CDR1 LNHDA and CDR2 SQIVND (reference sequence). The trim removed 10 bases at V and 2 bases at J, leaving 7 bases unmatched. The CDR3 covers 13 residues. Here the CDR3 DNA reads TGTGCCACCCGAACCAGGGGGCAAGAGACCCAGTACTTC. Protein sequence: CATRTRGQETQYF.

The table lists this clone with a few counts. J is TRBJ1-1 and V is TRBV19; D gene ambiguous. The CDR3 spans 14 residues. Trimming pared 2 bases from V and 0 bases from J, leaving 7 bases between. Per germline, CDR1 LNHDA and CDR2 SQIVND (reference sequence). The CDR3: CASSILGMNTEAFF. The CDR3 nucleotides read TGTGCCAGTAGTATATTGGGGATGAACACTGAAGCTTTCTTT.

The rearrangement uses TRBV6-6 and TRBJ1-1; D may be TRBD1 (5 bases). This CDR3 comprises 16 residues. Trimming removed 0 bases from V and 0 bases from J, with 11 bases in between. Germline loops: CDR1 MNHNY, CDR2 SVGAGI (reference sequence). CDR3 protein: CASSYSGRGMNTEAFF. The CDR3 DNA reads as TGTGCCAGCAGTTACTCTGGCCGGGGCATGAACACTGAAGCTTTCTTT.

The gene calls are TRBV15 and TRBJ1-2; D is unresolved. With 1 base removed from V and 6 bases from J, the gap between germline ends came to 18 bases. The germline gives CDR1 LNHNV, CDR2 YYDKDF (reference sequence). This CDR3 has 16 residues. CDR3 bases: TGTGCCACCAGCAGAGCCAACAACCCCCGGACGCATGGCTACACCTTC. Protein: CATSRANNPRTHGYTF.

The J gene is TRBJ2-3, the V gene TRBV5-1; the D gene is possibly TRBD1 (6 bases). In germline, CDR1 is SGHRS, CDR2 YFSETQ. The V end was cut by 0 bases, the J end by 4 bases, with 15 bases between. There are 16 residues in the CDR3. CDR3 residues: CASSLVSGDGSDTQYF. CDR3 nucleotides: TGCGCCAGCAGCTTGGTGTCAGGGGACGGGTCAGATACGCAGTATTTT.

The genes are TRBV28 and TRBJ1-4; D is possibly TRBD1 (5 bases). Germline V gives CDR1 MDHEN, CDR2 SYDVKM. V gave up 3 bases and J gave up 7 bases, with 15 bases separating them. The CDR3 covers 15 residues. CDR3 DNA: TGTGCCAGCAGTTTCAGGGCGAGGGCGGGTGAAAAACTGTTTTTT. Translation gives CASSFRARAGEKLFF.

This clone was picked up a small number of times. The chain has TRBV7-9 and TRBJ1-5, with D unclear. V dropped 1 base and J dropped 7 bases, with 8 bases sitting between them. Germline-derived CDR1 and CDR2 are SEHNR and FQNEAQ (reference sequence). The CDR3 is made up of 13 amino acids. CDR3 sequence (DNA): TGTGCCAGCAGCTTAGGGGTGGGGCAGCCCCAGCATTTT. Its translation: CASSLGVGQPQHF. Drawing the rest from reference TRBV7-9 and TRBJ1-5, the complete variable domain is DTGVSQNPRHKITKRGQNVTFRCDPISEHNRLYWYRQTLGQGPEFLTYFQNEAQLEKSRLLSDRFSAERPKGSFSTLEIQRTEQGDSAMYLCASSLGVGQPQHFGDGTRLSIL.

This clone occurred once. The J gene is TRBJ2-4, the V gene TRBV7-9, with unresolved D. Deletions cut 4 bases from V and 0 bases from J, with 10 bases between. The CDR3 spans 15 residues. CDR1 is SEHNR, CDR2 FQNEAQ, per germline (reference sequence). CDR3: CASSSNQLAKNIQYF. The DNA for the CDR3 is TGTGCCAGCAGCTCCAATCAATTAGCCAAAAACATTCAGTACTTC.

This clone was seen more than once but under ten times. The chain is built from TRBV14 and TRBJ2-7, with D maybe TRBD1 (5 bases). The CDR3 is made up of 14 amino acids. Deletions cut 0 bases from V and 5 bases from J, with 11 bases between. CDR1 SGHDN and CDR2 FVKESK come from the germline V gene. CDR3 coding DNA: TGTGCCAGCAGCCAAGAAGGCAGGGCGCACGAGCAGTACTTC. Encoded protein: CASSQEGRAHEQYF.

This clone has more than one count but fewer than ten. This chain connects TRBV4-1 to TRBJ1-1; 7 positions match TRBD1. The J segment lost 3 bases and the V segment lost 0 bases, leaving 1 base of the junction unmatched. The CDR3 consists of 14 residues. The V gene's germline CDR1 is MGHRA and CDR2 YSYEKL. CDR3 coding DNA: TGCGCCAGCAGCCAAGACAGGGGGTACACTGAAGCTTTCTTT. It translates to CASSQDRGYTEAFF.

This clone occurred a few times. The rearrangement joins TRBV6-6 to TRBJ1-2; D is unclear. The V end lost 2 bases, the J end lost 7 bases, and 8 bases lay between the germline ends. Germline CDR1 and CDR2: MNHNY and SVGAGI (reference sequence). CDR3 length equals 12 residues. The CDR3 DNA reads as TGTGCCAGCAGTTACCCCTACGGTGGCTACACCTTC. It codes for CASSYPYGGYTF.

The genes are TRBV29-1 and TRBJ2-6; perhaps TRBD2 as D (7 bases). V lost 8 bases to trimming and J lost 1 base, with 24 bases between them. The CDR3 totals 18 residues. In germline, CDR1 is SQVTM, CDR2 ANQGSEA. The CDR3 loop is CSRGDNREKRSGANVLTF. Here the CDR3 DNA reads TGCAGCCGGGGGGATAACAGGGAAAAGAGATCTGGGGCCAACGTCCTGACTTTC.